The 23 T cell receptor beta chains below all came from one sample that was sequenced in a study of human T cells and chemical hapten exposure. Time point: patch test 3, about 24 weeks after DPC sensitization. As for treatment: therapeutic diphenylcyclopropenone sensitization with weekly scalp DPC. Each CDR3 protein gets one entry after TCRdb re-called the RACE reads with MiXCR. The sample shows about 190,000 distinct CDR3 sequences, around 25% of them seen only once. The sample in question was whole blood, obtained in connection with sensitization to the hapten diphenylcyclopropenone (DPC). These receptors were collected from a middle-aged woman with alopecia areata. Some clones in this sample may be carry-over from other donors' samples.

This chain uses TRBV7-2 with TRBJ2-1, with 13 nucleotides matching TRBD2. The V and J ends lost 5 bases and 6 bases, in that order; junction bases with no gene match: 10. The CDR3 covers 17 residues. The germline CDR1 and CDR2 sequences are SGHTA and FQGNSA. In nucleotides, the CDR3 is TGTGCCAGCAGCCGAACCCTGACTAGCGGGGGGCTCAATGAGCAGTTCTTC. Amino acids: CASSRTLTSGGLNEQFF.

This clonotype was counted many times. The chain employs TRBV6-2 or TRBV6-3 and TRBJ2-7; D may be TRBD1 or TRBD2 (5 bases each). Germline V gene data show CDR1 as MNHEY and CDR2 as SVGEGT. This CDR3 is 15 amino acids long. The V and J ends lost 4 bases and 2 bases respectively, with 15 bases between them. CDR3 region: CASSWGPLHPYEQYF. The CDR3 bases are TGTGCCAGCAGTTGGGGACCGCTACACCCCTACGAGCAGTACTTC.

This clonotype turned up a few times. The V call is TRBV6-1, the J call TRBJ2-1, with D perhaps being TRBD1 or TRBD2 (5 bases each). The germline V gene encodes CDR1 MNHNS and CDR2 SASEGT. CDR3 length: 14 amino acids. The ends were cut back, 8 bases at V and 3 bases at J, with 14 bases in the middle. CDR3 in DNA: TGTGCCAGCGTAGGGGACGCTATCTACAATGAGCAGTTCTTC. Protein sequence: CASVGDAIYNEQFF.

The chain's CDR3 is CASSKPGQSNTGELFF. CDR3 DNA sequence: TGCGCCAGCAGTAAACCGGGACAGAGTAACACCGGGGAGCTGTTTTTT. The V call is TRBV5-1, the J call TRBJ2-2; TRBD1 matches 7 bases. Trimming at V came to 5 bases and at J to 2 bases, leaving 9 bases not matched to a gene. The germline V gene has CDR1 SGHRS and CDR2 YFSETQ. The CDR3 has 16 residues.

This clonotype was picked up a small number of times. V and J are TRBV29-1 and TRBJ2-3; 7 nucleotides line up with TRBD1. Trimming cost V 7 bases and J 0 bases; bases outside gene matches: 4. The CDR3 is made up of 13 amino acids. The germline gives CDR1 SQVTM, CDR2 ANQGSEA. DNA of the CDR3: TGCAGCGCCCCACAGGGGAGCACAGATACGCAGTATTTT. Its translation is CSAPQGSTDTQYF.

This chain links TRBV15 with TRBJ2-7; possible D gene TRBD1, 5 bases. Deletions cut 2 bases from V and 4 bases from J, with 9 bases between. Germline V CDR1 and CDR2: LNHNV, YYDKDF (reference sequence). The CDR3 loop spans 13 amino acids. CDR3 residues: CATSRHRQYEQYF. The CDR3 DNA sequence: TGTGCCACCAGCAGACATAGACAGTACGAGCAGTACTTC. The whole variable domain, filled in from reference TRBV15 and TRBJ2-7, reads DAMVIQNPRYQVTQFGKPVTLSCSQTLNHNVMYWYQQKSSQAPKLLFHYYDKDFNNEADTPDNFQSRRPNTSFCFLDIRSPGLGDTAMYLCATSRHRQYEQYFGPGTRLTVT.

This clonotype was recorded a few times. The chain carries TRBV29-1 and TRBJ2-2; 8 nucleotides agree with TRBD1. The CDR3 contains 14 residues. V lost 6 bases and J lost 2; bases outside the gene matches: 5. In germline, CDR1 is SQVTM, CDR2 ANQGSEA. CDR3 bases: TGCAGCGTCCTGGACAGGGATAACACCGGGGAGCTGTTTTTT. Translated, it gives CSVLDRDNTGELFF.

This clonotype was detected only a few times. The CDR3 loop is CASSVYSVPQETQYF. The CDR3 DNA is TGTGCCAGCAGCGTATACAGCGTCCCCCAAGAGACCCAGTACTTC. The rearrangement uses TRBV9 and TRBJ2-5; D unresolved. The CDR3 consists of 15 residues. Trimming stripped 1 base from V and 1 base from J, with 11 bases between. Germline values: CDR1 SGDLS, CDR2 YYNGEE.

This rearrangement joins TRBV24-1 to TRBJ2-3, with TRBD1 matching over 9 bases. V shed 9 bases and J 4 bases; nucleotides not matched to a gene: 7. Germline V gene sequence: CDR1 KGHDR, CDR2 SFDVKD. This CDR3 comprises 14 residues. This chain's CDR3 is CATAGTGTSDTQYF. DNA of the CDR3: TGTGCCACCGCCGGGACAGGGACGTCAGATACGCAGTATTTT.

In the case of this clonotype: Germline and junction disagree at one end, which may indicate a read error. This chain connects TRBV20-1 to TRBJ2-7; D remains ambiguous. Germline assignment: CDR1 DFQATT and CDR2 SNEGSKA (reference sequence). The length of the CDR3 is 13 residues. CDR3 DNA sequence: TGCAGTGCTAGAGCGTTGGGATCCTACGGGCAGTACTTC. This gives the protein CSARALGSYGQYF.

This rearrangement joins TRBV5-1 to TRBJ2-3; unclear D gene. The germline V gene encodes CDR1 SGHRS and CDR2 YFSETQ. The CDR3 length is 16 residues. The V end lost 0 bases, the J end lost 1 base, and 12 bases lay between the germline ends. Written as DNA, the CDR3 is TGCGCCAGCAGCTTGGGCCCGCAGCGCGGCACAGATACGCAGTATTTT. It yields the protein CASSLGPQRGTDTQYF.

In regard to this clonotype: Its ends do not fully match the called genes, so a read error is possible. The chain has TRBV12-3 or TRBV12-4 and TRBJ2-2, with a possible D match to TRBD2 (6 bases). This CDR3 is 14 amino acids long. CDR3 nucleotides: TGTGCCAGCAGTGTAGCGGAGAGGGCCGGGGAGCTGTTTTTT. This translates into CASSVAERAGELFF.

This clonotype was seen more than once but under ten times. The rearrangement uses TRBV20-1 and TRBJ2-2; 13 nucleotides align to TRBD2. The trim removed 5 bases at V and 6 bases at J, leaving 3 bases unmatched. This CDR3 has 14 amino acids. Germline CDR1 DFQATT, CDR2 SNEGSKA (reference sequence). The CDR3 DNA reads TGCAGTGCTCGAGGACTAGCGGGAGCCGGGGAGCTGTTTTTT. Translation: CSARGLAGAGELFF.

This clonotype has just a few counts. The CDR3 nucleotides read TGTGCCATCAGCCTGGCCAGGGATGGCACTGAAGCTTTCTTT. It translates to CAISLARDGTEAFF. The genes are TRBV10-3 and TRBJ1-1; D possibly corresponds to TRBD1 (5 bases). The germline V gene has CDR1 ENHRY and CDR2 SYGVKD. V lost 6 bases, J lost 4 bases, and 15 bases lay in between. This CDR3 is built from 14 residues.

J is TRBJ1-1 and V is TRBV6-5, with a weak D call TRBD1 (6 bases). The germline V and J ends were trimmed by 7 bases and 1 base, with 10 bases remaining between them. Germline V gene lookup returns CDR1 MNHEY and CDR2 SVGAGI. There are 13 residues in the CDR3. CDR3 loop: CASKGGANTEAFF. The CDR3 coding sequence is TGTGCCAGCAAGGGGGGTGCGAACACTGAAGCTTTCTTT.

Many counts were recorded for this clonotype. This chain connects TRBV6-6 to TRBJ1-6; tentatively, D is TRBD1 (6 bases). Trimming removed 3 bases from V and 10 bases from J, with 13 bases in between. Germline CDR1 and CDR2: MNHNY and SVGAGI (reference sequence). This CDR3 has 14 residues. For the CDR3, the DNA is TGTGCCAGCAGTTATAGGGGGGAAAGATCACCCCTCCACTTT. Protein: CASSYRGERSPLHF.

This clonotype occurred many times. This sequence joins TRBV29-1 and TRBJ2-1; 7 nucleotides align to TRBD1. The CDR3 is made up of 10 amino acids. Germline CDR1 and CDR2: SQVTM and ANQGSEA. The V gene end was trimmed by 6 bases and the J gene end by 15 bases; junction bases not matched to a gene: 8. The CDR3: CSVVQGIRFF. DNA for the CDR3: TGCAGCGTGGTACAGGGGATTAGGTTCTTC.

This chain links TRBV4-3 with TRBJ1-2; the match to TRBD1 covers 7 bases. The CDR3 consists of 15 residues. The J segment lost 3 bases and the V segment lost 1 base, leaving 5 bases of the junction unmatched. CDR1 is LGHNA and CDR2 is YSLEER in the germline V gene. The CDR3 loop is CASSQGGGLDYGYTF. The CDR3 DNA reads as TGCGCCAGCAGCCAAGGAGGGGGCTTGGACTATGGCTACACCTTC.

CDR3 protein: CASRKQGIGGAFF. The CDR3, as DNA: TGTGCCAGCAGGAAACAGGGTATCGGCGGGGCTTTCTTT. The chain recombines TRBV6-6 with TRBJ1-1, with D perhaps matching TRBD1 (6 bases). CDR3 length: 13 residues. V gave up 6 bases and J gave up 11 bases, with 19 bases separating them. Germline CDR1 MNHNY, CDR2 SVGAGI (reference sequence).

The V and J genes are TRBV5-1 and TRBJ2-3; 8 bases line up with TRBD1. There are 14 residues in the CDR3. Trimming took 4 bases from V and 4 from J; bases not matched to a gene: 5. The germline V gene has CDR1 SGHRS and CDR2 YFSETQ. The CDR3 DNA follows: TGCGCCAGCAGCGCCGGACAGGGCGCAGATACGCAGTATTTT. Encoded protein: CASSAGQGADTQYF. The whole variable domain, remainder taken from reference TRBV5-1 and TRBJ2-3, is KAGVTQTPRYLIKTRGQQVTLSCSPISGHRSVSWYQQTPGQGLQFLFEYFSETQRNKGNFPGRFSGRQFSNSRSEMNVSTLELGDSALYLCASSAGQGADTQYFGPGTRLTVL.

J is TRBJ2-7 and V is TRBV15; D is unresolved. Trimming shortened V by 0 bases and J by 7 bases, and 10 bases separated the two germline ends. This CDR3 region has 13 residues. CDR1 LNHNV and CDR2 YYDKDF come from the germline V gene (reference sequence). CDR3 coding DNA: TGTGCCACCAGCAGAGACACAGTCAAGGAGCAGTACTTC. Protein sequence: CATSRDTVKEQYF.

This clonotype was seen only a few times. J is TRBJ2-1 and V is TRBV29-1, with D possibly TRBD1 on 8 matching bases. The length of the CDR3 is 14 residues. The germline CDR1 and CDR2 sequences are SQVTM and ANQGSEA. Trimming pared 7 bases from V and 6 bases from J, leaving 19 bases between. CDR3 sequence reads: CSARTGTNLNEQFF. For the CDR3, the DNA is TGCAGCGCCCGGACAGGGACTAACCTCAATGAGCAGTTCTTC.

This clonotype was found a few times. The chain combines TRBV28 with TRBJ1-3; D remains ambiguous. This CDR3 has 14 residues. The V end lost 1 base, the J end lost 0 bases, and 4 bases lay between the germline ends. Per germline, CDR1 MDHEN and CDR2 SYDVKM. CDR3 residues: CASSLSGSGNTIYF. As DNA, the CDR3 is TGTGCCAGCAGTTTATCAGGCTCTGGAAACACCATATATTTT. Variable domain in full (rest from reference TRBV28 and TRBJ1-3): DVKVTQSSRYLVKRTGEKVFLECVQDMDHENMFWYRQDPGLGLRLIYFSYDVKMKEKGDIPEGYSVSREKKERFSLILESASTNQTSMYLCASSLSGSGNTIYFGEGSWLTVV.